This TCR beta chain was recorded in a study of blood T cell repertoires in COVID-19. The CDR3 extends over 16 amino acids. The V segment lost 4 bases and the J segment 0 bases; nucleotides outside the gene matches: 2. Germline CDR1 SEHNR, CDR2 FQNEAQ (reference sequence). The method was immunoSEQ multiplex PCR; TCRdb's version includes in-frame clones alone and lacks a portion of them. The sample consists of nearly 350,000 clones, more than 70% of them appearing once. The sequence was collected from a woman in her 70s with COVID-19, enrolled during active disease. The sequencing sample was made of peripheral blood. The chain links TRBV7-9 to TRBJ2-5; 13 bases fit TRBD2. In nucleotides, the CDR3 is TGTGCCAGCAGCTCGACTAGCGGGGGGCACCAAGAGACCCAGTACTTC. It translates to CASSSTSGGHQETQYF.